This TCR beta chain emerged from a study of Ad26.COV2.S vaccination and SARS-CoV-2 variants (dated by TCRdb to about 2021). Background for the entire study: Vaccine-arm donors came from COV1001, a multicentre, randomized, double-blind, placebo-controlled phase I-IIa trial of Ad26.COV2.S in healthy adults. Ad26.COV2.S was given intramuscularly at 5x10^10 or 1x10^11 viral particles, as a single shot or as two shots 56 days apart. TCRbeta repertoire sequencing served as the tool for gauging how specific and how broad the SARS-CoV-2-reactive T cell receptors were following Ad26.COV2.S vaccination. A total of 32 samples were included in the TCR-sequenced set, comprising around 20 Ad26.COV2.S vaccine recipients, 5 placebo recipients and 8 SARS-CoV-2 convalescent individuals. Trial participants were randomized into five groups of five, in which low-dose or high-dose Ad26.COV2.S was given once or twice, or placebo was given on both occasions. Blinding of investigators to trial group allocation was maintained during experiments and outcome assessment.

Read against the paper, the sample's treatment or condition label means: roughly 20 received Ad26.COV2.S at low or high dose, single or two shots; roughly 5 received placebo; per-sample allocation not given. Repertoires of vaccine and placebo recipients were sequenced from samples collected on day 63 after the first injection. Cohort 1b enrolled some 25 adults aged 18-55 years at a single site in Boston, USA, between 29 July and 7 August 2020. As a vaccine, Ad26.COV2.S was a replication-incompetent adenovirus type 26 vector that expressed a prefusion-stabilized SARS-CoV-2 spike protein derived from the original Wuhan strain. Remarks on this clone: Its specific antigen is unknown. No quality values exist for individual bases; no much larger clone is one base distant.

The immunoSEQ Assay was used to sequence TCRbeta CDR3 regions. After extraction, genomic DNA underwent amplification by bias-controlled multiplex PCR, followed by high-throughput sequencing. As for the original processing: To quantify the absolute abundance of each unique TCRbeta CDR3 region, sequences were collapsed and filtered. T cell fraction was estimated by normalizing TCRbeta template counts to usable DNA, which was measured by amplifying reference genes present in all nucleated cells. Repertoire TCRs were annotated as SARS-CoV-2-specific when V gene, CDR3 amino acid sequence and J gene were exactly matched to a known reactive TCR set. The reference SARS-CoV-2 TCR set was derived from MIRA and filtered for enrichment in COVID-19-positive ImmuneCODE repertoires, a step that removed public or cross-reactive TCRs. Based on the MIRA antigens, annotated TCRs were further analysed at the level of specific ORF or position within ORF. Breadth was defined as the number of annotated unique rearrangements divided by the total number of unique productive rearrangements, and depth was defined as the summed frequency of the annotated unique rearrangements. Two-sided Wilcoxon rank-sum tests were used to compare TCR breadth between groups. In TCRdb, the immuneACCESS table is reduced to in-frame sequences with V and J assigned. These tables do not hold every clone; where another copy was compared, an unresolved V gene accounts for under half, and the others remain unexplained. V and J calls and clone size are those listed in that table; D and trimming were worked out from the DNA. The sample table records fewer than 800,000 clones; approximately 88% of these occur just once. The ten largest account for approximately 1.5% of the sample.

Including the terminal cysteine and phenylalanine, the CDR3 comprises 14 residues. Only the CDR3 portion is preserved as DNA: 42 bases, with reading frame beginning at the first base. V lost 0 bases and J lost 9 bases; the stretch between them is 12 bases long. CDR1 and CDR2 (SGHNT, YENEEA) derive from the germline V gene. The paper as a whole reports these results and caveats: After vaccination, substantial breadth of spike-specific CD8+ and CD4+ T cell responses was reported. The study was not powered to compare responses between vaccine doses or regimens. The authors noted that total T cell responses may have been underestimated by the TCR breadth and depth analyses. Vaccine and placebo recipients had similar non-spike TCR breadth, a finding consistent with the vaccine containing only spike. Spike-specific TCR breadth was higher in Ad26.COV2.S recipients than in placebo recipients (P = 0.0014).

The input for sequencing was peripheral blood, taken in a trial of Ad26.COV2.S vaccine versus placebo. The source is a person between 18 and 60 years old who received the Ad26.COV2.S COVID-19 vaccine or a placebo. Recombination joined TRBV11-3 with TRBJ2-1; the D element might be TRBD1 or TRBD2, as each aligns at 5 bases. The DNA sequence is as follows: TGTGCCAGCAGCTTAGAAGGGACCTTCAGTGAGCAGTTCTTC. It is translated as CASSLEGTFSEQFF.